This TCR beta chain came from a study of blood T cell repertoires in COVID-19. Looking at the study overall: Sites across the United States, Italy and Spain contributed samples from acute and convalescent COVID-19. PBMCs, B-cell-depleted T cells, or T cells provided the cDNA or gDNA that made up the material.

Original analysis: Reference gene primer amplification yielded estimated nucleated cell counts. Assay used: immunoSEQ multiplex PCR; TCRdb lists only in-frame clones, some missing. V and J calls and clone size are as listed in that table; D and trimming were resolved from the DNA. The sample consists of just under 150,000 clones, approximately 90% of them appearing once. The CDR3 contains 15 residues. Germline V gene sequence: CDR1 PRHDT, CDR2 FYEKMQ (reference sequence). V lost 2 bases to trimming and J lost 5 bases; unmatched junction nucleotides: 7. The specimen was peripheral blood. This chain connects TRBV13 to TRBJ2-7, with TRBD1 identical over 9 bases. The sequence came from a human donor in a cohort sampled during active COVID-19. The CDR3 sequence is CASSLLGQGTHEQYF. As DNA, the CDR3 is TGTGCCAGCAGCTTACTCGGACAGGGGACGCACGAGCAGTACTTC.